The entry below describes one TCR beta chain. TCRdb's copy holds only in-frame clones and misses some; the assay was immunoSEQ multiplex PCR. The sample holds about 150,000 clones; 87% are singletons and the top ten take approximately 6.2%. The data belong to a study of blood T cell repertoires in COVID-19. With V trimmed by 3 bases and J by 4 bases, 9 bases remained unmatched. This CDR3 has 16 residues. The germline gives CDR1 MDHEN, CDR2 SYDVKM. The receptor's source is a man older than 75 with acute or convalescent COVID-19. The sequencing sample was made of peripheral blood. The chain has TRBV28 and TRBJ2-3; TRBD1 aligns across 8 bases. CDR3 sequence: CASSFGTGQGADTQYF. The CDR3 coding sequence is TGTGCCAGCAGTTTCGGGACAGGCCAGGGGGCAGATACGCAGTATTTT.